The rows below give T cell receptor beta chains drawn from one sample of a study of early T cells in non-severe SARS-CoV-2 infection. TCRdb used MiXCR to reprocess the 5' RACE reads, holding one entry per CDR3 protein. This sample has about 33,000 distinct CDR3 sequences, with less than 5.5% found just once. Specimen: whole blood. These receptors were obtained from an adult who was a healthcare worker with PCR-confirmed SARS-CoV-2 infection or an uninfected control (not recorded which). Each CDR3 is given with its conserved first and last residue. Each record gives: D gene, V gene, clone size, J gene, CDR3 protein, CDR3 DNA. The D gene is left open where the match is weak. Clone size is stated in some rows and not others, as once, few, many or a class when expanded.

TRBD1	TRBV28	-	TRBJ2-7	CASSFAPQGFLFYEQYF	TGTGCCAGCAGTTTTGCCCCACAGGGGTTTCTCTTCTACGAGCAGTACTTC
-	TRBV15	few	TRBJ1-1	CATSRDLALMNTEAFF	TGTGCCACCAGCAGAGATTTAGCCTTGATGAACACTGAAGCTTTCTTT
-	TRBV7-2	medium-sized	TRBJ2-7	CASSLAPSGEQYF	TGTGCCAGCAGCCTGGCCCCCTCCGGCGAGCAGTACTTC
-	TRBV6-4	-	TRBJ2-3	CASTPRDSSNHFTDTQYF	TGTGCCAGCACCCCACGGGACTCCTCAAACCACTTCACAGATACGCAGTATTTT
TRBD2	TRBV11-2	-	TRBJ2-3	CASSTLSGGAKPDTQYF	TGTGCCAGCAGCACCCTTAGCGGGGGGGCAAAACCAGATACGCAGTATTTT
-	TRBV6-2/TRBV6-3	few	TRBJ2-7	CASSRGTETYEQYF	TGTGCCAGCAGTAGGGGGACCGAAACCTACGAGCAGTACTTC
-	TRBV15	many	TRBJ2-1	CATSSSVNNEQFF	TGTGCCACCAGCAGTAGTGTAAACAATGAGCAGTTCTTC
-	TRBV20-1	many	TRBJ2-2	CSAPREQGELFF	TGCAGTGCTCCGAGGGAGCAGGGGGAGCTGTTTTTT
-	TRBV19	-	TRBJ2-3	CASSTGSGTDTQYF	TGTGCCAGTAGTACAGGGTCGGGCACAGATACGCAGTATTTT
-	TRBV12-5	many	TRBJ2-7	CASGNYEQYF	TGTGCTAGTGGCAACTACGAGCAGTACTTC
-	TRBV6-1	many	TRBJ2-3	CASSEVGRADTQYF	TGTGCCAGCAGTGAAGTGGGCCGGGCAGATACGCAGTATTTT
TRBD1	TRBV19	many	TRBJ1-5	CASRMTGGNQPQHF	TGTGCCAGTAGGATGACAGGGGGCAATCAGCCCCAGCATTTT
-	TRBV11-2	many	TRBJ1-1	CASSLGRHAEAFF	TGTGCCAGCAGCTTAGGAAGGCACGCTGAAGCTTTCTTT
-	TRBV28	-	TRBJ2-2	CASSALQGRTGELFF	TGTGCCAGCAGTGCCCTGCAGGGGAGGACCGGGGAGCTGTTTTTT
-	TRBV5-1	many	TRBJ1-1	CASSPGIRDTEAFF	TGCGCCAGCAGCCCCGGGATCCGAGATACTGAAGCTTTCTTT
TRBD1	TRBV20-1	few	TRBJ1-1	CSARGGQVNTEAFF	TGCAGTGCTAGAGGGGGACAGGTTAACACTGAAGCTTTCTTT
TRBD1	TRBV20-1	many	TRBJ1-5	CSARTQGAGQPQHF	TGCAGTGCTAGGACACAGGGGGCCGGTCAGCCCCAGCATTTT
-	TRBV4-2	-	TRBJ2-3	CASSPRTTSTDTQYF	TGTGCCAGCAGCCCACGGACTACTAGCACAGATACGCAGTATTTT
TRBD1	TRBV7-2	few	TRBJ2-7	CASSSNRGYEQYF	TGTGCCAGCAGCTCCAACAGGGGCTACGAGCAGTACTTC
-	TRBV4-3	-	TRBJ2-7	CASSQAAGSREQYF	TGCGCCAGCAGCCAAGCCGCAGGGTCCCGCGAGCAGTACTTC
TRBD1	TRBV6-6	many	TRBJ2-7	CASSYHRDSSYEQYF	TGTGCCAGCAGTTACCACCGGGACAGCTCCTACGAGCAGTACTTC
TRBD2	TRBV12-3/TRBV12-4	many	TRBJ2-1	CASRKRDAYNEQFF	TGTGCCAGCAGAAAGCGGGACGCCTACAATGAGCAGTTCTTC
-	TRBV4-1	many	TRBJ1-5	CASSQLLGGSNQPQHF	TGCGCCAGCAGCCAGCTGCTCGGCGGTAGCAATCAGCCCCAGCATTTT
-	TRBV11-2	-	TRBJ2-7	CASSLGLEQYF	TGTGCCAGCAGCTTAGGACTCGAGCAGTACTTC
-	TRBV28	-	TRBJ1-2	CASSLIDKTNYGYTF	TGTGCCAGCAGTTTAATAGACAAAACTAACTATGGCTACACCTTC
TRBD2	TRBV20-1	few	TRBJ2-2	CSATQAGGKYTGELFF	TGCAGTGCTACGCAAGCGGGGGGTAAATACACCGGGGAGCTGTTTTTT
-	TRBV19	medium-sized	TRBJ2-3	CASGAPSDGGTQYF	TGTGCCAGTGGGGCCCCCTCTGATGGGGGTACGCAGTATTTT
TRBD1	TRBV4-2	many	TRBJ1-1	CASSQESTGQGKAFF	TGTGCCAGCAGCCAAGAGTCTACGGGACAGGGGAAAGCTTTCTTT
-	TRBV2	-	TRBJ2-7	CASSDLAAYEQYF	TGTGCCAGCAGTGATTTGGCGGCCTACGAGCAGTACTTC
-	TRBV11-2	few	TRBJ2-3	CASSSTLLAWADTQYF	TGTGCCAGCAGCTCTACTTTACTAGCTTGGGCAGATACGCAGTATTTT
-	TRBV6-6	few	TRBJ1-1	CASSPPGRGNTEAFF	TGTGCCAGCAGTCCCCCCGGCAGGGGAAACACTGAAGCTTTCTTT
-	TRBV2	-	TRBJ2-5	CASRVGHGETQYF	TGTGCCAGCAGGGTCGGACACGGGGAGACCCAGTACTTC
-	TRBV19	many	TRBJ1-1	CASSITWGTEAFF	TGTGCCAGTAGTATAACTTGGGGAACTGAAGCTTTCTTT
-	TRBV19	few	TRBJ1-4	CASSNPQGKEKLFF	TGTGCCAGTAGTAACCCGCAGGGGAAGGAAAAACTGTTTTTT
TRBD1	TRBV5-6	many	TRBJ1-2	CASSPDRGDNRYGYTF	TGTGCCAGCAGCCCGGACAGGGGTGATAACCGCTATGGCTACACCTTC
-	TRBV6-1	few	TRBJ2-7	CASSEVMGTSSSYEQYF	TGTGCCAGCAGTGAAGTGATGGGCACCTCAAGCTCCTACGAGCAGTACTTC
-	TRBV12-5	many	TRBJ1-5	CASGLVSQGAQHF	TGTGCTAGTGGTTTGGTCTCTCAGGGAGCCCAGCATTTT
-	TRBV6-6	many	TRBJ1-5	CASSIQPRQPQHF	TGTGCCAGCAGTATCCAACCGAGGCAGCCCCAGCATTTT
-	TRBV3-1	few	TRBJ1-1	CASRSVGGTEAFF	TGTGCCAGCCGGTCGGTCGGCGGCACTGAAGCTTTCTTT
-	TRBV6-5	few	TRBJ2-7	CASSLGARPAYEQYF	TGTGCCAGCAGCCTTGGGGCCCGACCAGCCTACGAGCAGTACTTC